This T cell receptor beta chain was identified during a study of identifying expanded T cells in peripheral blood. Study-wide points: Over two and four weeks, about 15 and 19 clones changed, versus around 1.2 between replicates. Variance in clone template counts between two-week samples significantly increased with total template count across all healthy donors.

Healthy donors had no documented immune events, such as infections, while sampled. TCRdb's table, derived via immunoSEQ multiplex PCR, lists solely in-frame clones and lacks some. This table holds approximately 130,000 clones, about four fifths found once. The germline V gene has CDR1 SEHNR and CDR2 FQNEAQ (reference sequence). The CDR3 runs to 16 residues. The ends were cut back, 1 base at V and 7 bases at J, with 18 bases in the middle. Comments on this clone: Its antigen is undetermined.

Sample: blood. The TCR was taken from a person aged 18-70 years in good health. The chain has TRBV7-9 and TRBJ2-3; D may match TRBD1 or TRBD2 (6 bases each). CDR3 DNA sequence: TGTGCCAGCAGCTTAGAGGTGGTTAGGGGGGCTCATACGCAGTATTTT. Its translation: CASSLEVVRGAHTQYF.